This T cell receptor beta chain was recovered during a study of cytomegalovirus exposure and HLA in healthy donors. Study-wide findings and caveats: Earlier analysis yielded a pattern in which most TCR beta V segments were productive about 90% or about 30% of the time. Only CMV serostatus was available as immune exposure information.

In the PCR, 60 Vbeta and 13 Jbeta primers were used. Generated by immunoSEQ multiplex PCR, the TCRdb table keeps only in-frame clones and is missing some. The sample lists tens of thousands of clones, about 50% seen once, with roughly 12% in the top ten. As regards this clone: Its antigen is as yet unknown.

Nominally healthy donors were sampled, though unrecorded immune exposures were likely. V was shortened by 4 bases and J by 7 bases, with 7 bases between the two germline ends. Germline values: CDR1 MNHEY, CDR2 SVGAGI. CDR3 length: 11 amino acids. The sequencing sample was made of PBMCs. This TCR derives from a human donor in good health. This chain uses TRBV6-5 with TRBJ1-1; D gene ambiguous. The CDR3 DNA sequence: TGTGCCAGCAGTTCGTCCTTTGAAGCTTTCTTT. Translated, it gives CASSSSFEAFF.